This TCR beta chain was found in a study of blood T cells in healthy people across ages. Alongside a J-beta primer mix, a sample-barcoded 5' primer served in a second PCR lasting roughly 6 to 11 cycles. A minimum of 2.5 million CDR3-containing paired-end reads was obtained for each sample. TCRdb re-derived calls from the 5' RACE reads in MiXCR, one entry per CDR3 protein. The sample lists about 970,000 distinct CDR3 sequences, roughly 47% occurring once. Study observations and caveats: Observed TCR beta diversity showed a strong correlation with the percentage of naive T cells as measured by flow cytometry. Estimated diversity that came from one million T cells was considered an underestimate.

In its sample, this clonotype was seen a few times. Its target is not known. Donors each provided roughly 9.6 milliliters of peripheral blood. Germline V gene lookup returns CDR1 DFQATT and CDR2 SNEGSKA (reference sequence). V lost 3 bases and J 7 bases, leaving 25 bases between the germline ends. The CDR3 contains 16 residues. This clonotype originated in a woman aged 60-70 years in good health. The gene calls are TRBV20-1 and TRBJ2-7; D is ambiguous. Source material: blood. The CDR3 nucleotides are TGCAGTGCTAGCCCTATTGCGGCTACGGCATCCAGGGAGCAGTACTTC. It yields the protein CSASPIAATASREQYF.